Below, 13 T cell receptor beta chains from the same sample are listed, as sequenced in a study of blood T cell repertoires in COVID-19. Using immunoSEQ multiplex PCR, the repertoire was profiled, and TCRdb retains in-frame clones only, with some absent. The repertoire holds about 160,000 clones, with about 83% as singletons. The sequencing sample was made of peripheral blood. The origin of the receptors is a woman between 65 and 79 years old with COVID-19, enrolled during active disease.

This rearrangement joins TRBV5-1 to TRBJ1-2, with D possibly TRBD1 on 5 matching bases. The V end lost 5 bases, the J end lost 6 bases, and 8 bases lay between the germline ends. Looked up from germline, CDR1 is SGHRS and CDR2 is YFSETQ. There are 11 residues in the CDR3. The CDR3 nucleotides are TGCGCCAGCAGGCTCAGGGATGGCTACACCTTC. This gives the protein CASRLRDGYTF.

The rearrangement joins TRBV6-5 to TRBJ2-6, with unresolved D. The germline V gene encodes CDR1 MNHEY and CDR2 SVGAGI. The V and J ends lost 7 bases and 0 bases respectively, with 4 bases between them. The CDR3 loop spans 13 amino acids. The CDR3 here is CASTDSGANVLTF. CDR3 in DNA: TGTGCCAGCACAGACTCTGGGGCCAACGTCCTGACTTTC.

This chain connects TRBV19 to TRBJ2-5; D unresolved. The V and J ends lost 3 bases and 3 bases respectively, with 8 bases between them. This CDR3 contains 13 residues. Germline values: CDR1 LNHDA, CDR2 SQIVND (reference sequence). The CDR3 sequence: CASSINPEETQYF. The CDR3 DNA follows: TGTGCCAGTAGTATTAACCCAGAAGAGACCCAGTACTTC.

This sequence joins TRBV7-9 and TRBJ2-2, with a tentative D call TRBD1 (6 bases). The CDR3 loop spans 15 amino acids. Trimming took 4 bases from V and 2 from J, leaving 11 bases between them. Germline assignment: CDR1 SEHNR and CDR2 FQNEAQ (reference sequence). The CDR3: CASSSGHLNTGELFF. The CDR3, as DNA: TGTGCCAGCAGCTCGGGACATCTCAACACCGGGGAGCTGTTTTTT.

V usage is TRBV27 and J usage is TRBJ1-1; 8 positions match TRBD1. CDR3 length equals 15 residues. The germline CDR1 and CDR2 sequences are MNHEY and SMNVEV (reference sequence). V shed 5 bases and J 5 bases; nucleotides not matched to a gene: 10. Here the CDR3 DNA reads TGTGCCAGCAGTCACCAGGGGGCATTCGGAACTGAAGCTTTCTTT. Protein sequence: CASSHQGAFGTEAFF.

This chain connects TRBV7-9 to TRBJ1-2, with D possibly matching TRBD1 (6 bases). The CDR3 runs 15 residues. With 7 bases removed from V and 4 bases from J, the gap between germline ends came to 19 bases. Germline CDR1 is SEHNR and CDR2 is FQNEAQ (reference sequence). The CDR3 sequence: CASTPVGGGGYGYTF. The CDR3 coding sequence is TGTGCCAGCACCCCCGTAGGAGGGGGGGGCTATGGCTACACCTTC.

This rearrangement joins TRBV5-6 to TRBJ2-2, with D perhaps matching TRBD2 (5 bases). The CDR3 has 16 amino acids. CDR1 and CDR2 (germline): SGHDT, YYEEEE. Trimming took off 0 bases at V and 4 bases at J, with 13 bases between the two ends. CDR3 sequence reads: CASSLAGKSGTGELFF. DNA of the CDR3: TGTGCCAGCAGCTTGGCCGGGAAATCTGGCACCGGGGAGCTGTTTTTT.

With regard to this clone: This same CDR3 is encoded by further DNA sequences in the sample. The chain employs TRBV12-3 or TRBV12-4 and TRBJ1-1; the D gene is possibly TRBD1 (5 bases). The CDR3 is made up of 13 amino acids. Between the trimmed V and J ends, which lost 6 bases and 3 bases, there was a span of 11 bases. The CDR3 spells CASSLTGDTEAFF. The CDR3 coding sequence is TGTGCCAGCAGCCTCACAGGAGACACTGAAGCTTTCTTT.

This clone was picked up one time. V usage is TRBV5-4 and J usage is TRBJ1-1, with a weak D call TRBD1 (5 bases). The CDR3 is made up of 16 amino acids. The germline gives CDR1 SGHNT, CDR2 YYREEE (reference sequence). Trimming cost V 0 bases and J 0 bases, with 12 bases left between them. The CDR3 region is CASSLANRRMNTEAFF. The CDR3 coding sequence is TGTGCCAGCAGCTTGGCCAACAGGCGGATGAACACTGAAGCTTTCTTT.

The sample holds one count of this clone. CDR3 region: CASSHPGQSYEQYF. CDR3 in DNA: TGCGCCAGCAGCCACCCGGGACAGTCCTACGAGCAGTACTTC. The chain is built from TRBV4-1 and TRBJ2-7; 7 nucleotides line up with TRBD1. Trimming removed 3 bases from V and 1 base from J; junction bases left unmatched: 3. The germline V gene has CDR1 MGHRA and CDR2 YSYEKL. The CDR3 spans 14 residues.

The J gene is TRBJ2-5, the V gene TRBV5-1; 9 bases are shared with TRBD1. The CDR3 sequence is 15 residues long. Germline trimming cut 2 bases from V and 4 bases from J; bases unmatched to any gene: 6. Germline CDR1 is SGHRS and CDR2 is YFSETQ. DNA for the CDR3: TGCGCCAGCAGCTTAAACAGGGGGCCTGGAGAGACCCAGTACTTC. It codes for CASSLNRGPGETQYF.

The chain joins TRBV12-3 or TRBV12-4 to TRBJ2-5; D is unclear. The V and J ends lost 5 bases and 5 bases respectively, with 6 bases between them. The CDR3 spans 11 residues. The CDR3 spells CASSLSETQYF. The DNA for the CDR3 is TGTGCCAGCAGTCTTTCCGAGACCCAGTACTTC.

The chain combines TRBV5-6 with TRBJ1-2, with TRBD1 matching 7 bases. J was trimmed by 4 bases and V by 4 bases; bases with no gene match: 10. The CDR3 has 15 residues. The germline V gene has CDR1 SGHDT and CDR2 YYEEEE. In DNA, the CDR3 is TGTGCCAGCAGCCCTCCGGGGACAGTCCTCTATGGCTACACCTTC. This codes for CASSPPGTVLYGYTF.